This TCR beta chain is drawn from a study of blood T cell repertoires in COVID-19. Study overall: Collection of acute and convalescent COVID-19 samples took place in the United States, Italy and Spain.

Trimming at V came to 3 bases and at J to 3 bases, leaving 8 bases not matched to a gene. From germline, CDR1 is MNHNS and CDR2 SASEGT. The CDR3 extends over 15 amino acids. Original methodology: Quantification of nucleated cells was approximated via reference gene primer amplification. Sequenced by immunoSEQ multiplex PCR; TCRdb stores in-frame clones only, minus some. Clone size and V and J calls were adopted from that table, with D and trimming inferred from the DNA. The profile shows under 450,000 clones, about four fifths of them singletons. Allocation to cohorts depended on clinical history reported by the participants. Cohort 3 recovery required two negative PCRs, clearance, or symptom resolution.

This receptor was identified in a woman aged 45-65 years who had recovered from COVID-19. Material for sequencing was PBMCs or T cells enriched from blood (not recorded which). The chain carries TRBV6-1 and TRBJ2-7, with 7 bases aligning to TRBD2. This CDR3 is CASSERGIGGYEQYF. CDR3 in DNA: TGTGCCAGCAGTGAGCGGGGGATTGGGGGCTACGAGCAGTACTTC.